Below, 11 T cell receptor beta chains from the same sample are listed, as sequenced in a study of human T cells and chemical hapten exposure. TCRdb fed the RACE reads into MiXCR, producing one record per CDR3 protein. The profile shows 190,000 or so distinct CDR3 sequences, around a quarter of them singletons. The time point is: patch test 3, about 24 weeks after DPC sensitization. The treatment denotes: therapeutic diphenylcyclopropenone sensitization with weekly scalp DPC. The sample here was whole blood, taken in connection with sensitization to the hapten diphenylcyclopropenone (DPC). The receptor source for this set is a woman between 40 and 50 years old with alopecia areata. Some clones in this sample may be carry-over from other donors' samples.

V gene TRBV6-5 combines with J gene TRBJ2-3, with 11 bases identical to TRBD2. Germline values: CDR1 MNHEY, CDR2 SVGAGI. This CDR3 region has 17 residues. The ends lost 2 bases at V and 4 bases at J; junction bases unmatched: 8. The chain's CDR3 is CASSYGTLAGVPDTQYF. CDR3 in DNA: TGTGCCAGCAGTTACGGGACACTAGCGGGAGTCCCAGATACGCAGTATTTT.

The V call is TRBV2, the J call TRBJ1-4; a weak D match, TRBD1 (5 bases). In germline, CDR1 is SNHLY, CDR2 FYNNEI. The CDR3 extends over 15 amino acids. Trimming cost V 6 bases and J 3 bases, with 14 bases left between them. The CDR3 nucleotides are TGTGCCAGCAGAACCGTTTGGGGGTCTAATGAAAAACTGTTTTTT. Its protein product is CASRTVWGSNEKLFF.

The chain combines TRBV4-2 with TRBJ2-1, with 8 nucleotides matching TRBD2. CDR3 size: 17 residues. V dropped 4 bases and J dropped 2; count of bases not matched to a gene: 10. CDR1 and CDR2 from the germline V gene are LGHNA and YNFKEQ. For the CDR3, the DNA is TGTGCCAGCAGCCGAGACCTTAGCGGGACCGCCTACAATGAGCAGTTCTTC. Translation: CASSRDLSGTAYNEQFF.

This chain joins TRBV20-1 and TRBJ2-1; no clear D. This CDR3 region has 13 residues. Deletions cut 3 bases from V and 9 bases from J, with 15 bases between. CDR1 and CDR2 (germline): DFQATT, SNEGSKA (reference sequence). CDR3 residues: CSASEQLGGEQFF. The CDR3 nucleotides are TGCAGTGCTAGCGAGCAGTTGGGCGGTGAGCAGTTCTTC.

The chain carries TRBV5-1 and TRBJ1-1, with 10 nucleotides matching TRBD1. This CDR3 is built from 17 residues. V gave up 7 bases and J gave up 1 base; unmatched junction bases: 13. From germline, CDR1 is SGHRS and CDR2 YFSETQ. The CDR3 loop reads CASGTGQGGRKNTEAFF. The CDR3 DNA sequence: TGCGCCAGCGGAACAGGACAGGGGGGGAGGAAGAACACTGAAGCTTTCTTT. The full variable domain, with the rest looked up from reference TRBV5-1 and TRBJ1-1, is KAGVTQTPRYLIKTRGQQVTLSCSPISGHRSVSWYQQTPGQGLQFLFEYFSETQRNKGNFPGRFSGRQFSNSRSEMNVSTLELGDSALYLCASGTGQGGRKNTEAFFGQGTRLTVV.

The chain carries TRBV27 and TRBJ2-7; 7 bases are shared with TRBD1. V lost 6 bases to trimming and J lost 3 bases; unmatched junction nucleotides: 5. The CDR3 consists of 13 residues. Germline CDR1 reads MNHEY; CDR2 reads SMNVEV (reference sequence). The DNA for the CDR3 is TGTGCCAGCAGACGGGACAGCTACTACGAGCAGTACTTC. Its protein product is CASRRDSYYEQYF.

This chain connects TRBV3-1 to TRBJ2-7; no clear D. The CDR3 spans 15 residues. V lost 1 base, J lost 0 bases, and 10 bases lay in between. Germline V gene sequence: CDR1 LGHDT, CDR2 YNNKEL (reference sequence). The CDR3 sequence: CASSQGGFSSYEQYF. The CDR3 DNA follows: TGTGCCAGCAGCCAAGGGGGATTCTCCTCCTACGAGCAGTACTTC.

The V call is TRBV9, the J call TRBJ2-3; unclear D gene. From germline, CDR1 is SGDLS and CDR2 YYNGEE. With 0 bases removed from V and 2 bases from J, the gap between germline ends came to 10 bases. The CDR3 is 15 amino acids. For the CDR3, the DNA is TGTGCCAGCAGCGTAGTTGGCAGACTCACAGATACGCAGTATTTT. This sequence encodes CASSVVGRLTDTQYF.

The chain joins TRBV27 to TRBJ2-2, with 12 bases aligning to TRBD2. V gave up 5 bases and J gave up 7 bases; unmatched junction bases: 14. CDR1 is MNHEY and CDR2 is SMNVEV in the germline V gene (reference sequence). The length of the CDR3 is 18 residues. The CDR3 DNA follows: TGTGCCAGCAGTCCCCTCGGCGGACTAGCGGGACGGGGCGGGGAGCTGTTTTTT. This codes for CASSPLGGLAGRGGELFF.

The sample holds a few counts of this clonotype. The rearrangement links TRBV29-1 to TRBJ1-5; 10 positions match TRBD1. Per germline, CDR1 SQVTM and CDR2 ANQGSEA. Trimming at V came to 4 bases and at J to 3 bases, leaving 0 bases not matched to a gene. The CDR3 runs 13 residues. The CDR3 loop reads CSVGQGANQPQHF. CDR3 DNA: TGCAGCGTTGGACAGGGGGCCAATCAGCCCCAGCATTTT.

The chain uses TRBV4-3 and TRBJ2-3, with D possibly matching TRBD2 (6 bases). Germline V gene sequence: CDR1 LGHNA, CDR2 YSLEER. The V and J ends lost 0 bases and 0 bases respectively, with 13 bases between them. The CDR3 has 17 residues. The CDR3 is CASSQDSGHLSTDTQYF. CDR3 sequence (DNA): TGCGCCAGCAGCCAAGATAGCGGACACCTTAGCACAGATACGCAGTATTTT.